The clone carrying this TCR beta chain was counted once. Its antigen is undetermined. This specimen belongs to a study of Ad26.COV2.S vaccination and SARS-CoV-2 variants. Looking at the study overall: The Ad26.COV2.S arm of the COV1001 trial was where the donor was placed.

The treatment here: some 20 received Ad26.COV2.S at low or high dose, single or two shots; about 5 received placebo; per-sample allocation not given. Day 63 following the first vaccine or placebo injection was when the samples were taken. Cohort 1b enrolled adults aged 18-55 years in Boston. The data were produced by immunoSEQ multiplex PCR, yet TCRdb's version contains in-frame clones alone and is incomplete. The sample records some 410,000 clones, 92% being singletons. Whole-study results and caveats: Vaccinees and placebo recipients showed similar non-spike TCR breadth. The authors reported substantial breadth in spike-specific CD8+ and CD4+ T cell responses after vaccination.

The CDR3 extends over 16 amino acids. Looked up from germline, CDR1 is SGHTS and CDR2 is YDEGEE. V gave up 4 bases and J gave up 2 bases, with 17 bases separating them. The sequenced sample was peripheral blood, obtained in a trial of Ad26.COV2.S vaccine versus placebo. This clonotype was sampled from a person between 18 and 59 years old who received the Ad26.COV2.S COVID-19 vaccine or a placebo. This chain uses TRBV5-8 with TRBJ2-3; a weak D match, TRBD2 (6 bases). CDR3 in amino acids: CASSLRERSNTDTQYF. CDR3 sequence (DNA): TGTGCCAGCAGCCTCCGGGAGAGGTCAAACACAGATACGCAGTATTTT.